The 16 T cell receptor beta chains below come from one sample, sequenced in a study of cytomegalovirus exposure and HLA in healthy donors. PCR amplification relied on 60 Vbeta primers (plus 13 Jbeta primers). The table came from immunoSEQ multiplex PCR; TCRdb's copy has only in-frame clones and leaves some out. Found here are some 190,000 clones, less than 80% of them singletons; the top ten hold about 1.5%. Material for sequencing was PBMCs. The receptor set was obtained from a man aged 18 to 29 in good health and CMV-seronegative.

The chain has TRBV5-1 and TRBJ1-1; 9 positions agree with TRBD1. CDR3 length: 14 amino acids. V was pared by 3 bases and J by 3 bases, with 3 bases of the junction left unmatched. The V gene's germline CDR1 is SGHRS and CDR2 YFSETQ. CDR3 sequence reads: CASSSDRGDTEAFF. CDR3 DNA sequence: TGCGCCAGCAGCTCGGACAGGGGCGACACTGAAGCTTTCTTT.

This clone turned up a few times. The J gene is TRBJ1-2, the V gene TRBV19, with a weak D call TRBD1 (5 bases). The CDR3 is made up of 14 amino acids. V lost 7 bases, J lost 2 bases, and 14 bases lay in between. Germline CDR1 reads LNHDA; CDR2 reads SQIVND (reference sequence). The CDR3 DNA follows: TGTGCCAGTACAGGACAAGGCCCCAACTATGGCTACACCTTC. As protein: CASTGQGPNYGYTF.

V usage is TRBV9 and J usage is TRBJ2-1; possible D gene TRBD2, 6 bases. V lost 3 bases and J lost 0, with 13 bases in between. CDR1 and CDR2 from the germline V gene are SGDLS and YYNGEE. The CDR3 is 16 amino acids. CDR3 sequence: CASSGFSGNSYNEQFF. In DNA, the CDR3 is TGTGCCAGCAGCGGTTTTAGCGGCAACTCCTACAATGAGCAGTTCTTC.

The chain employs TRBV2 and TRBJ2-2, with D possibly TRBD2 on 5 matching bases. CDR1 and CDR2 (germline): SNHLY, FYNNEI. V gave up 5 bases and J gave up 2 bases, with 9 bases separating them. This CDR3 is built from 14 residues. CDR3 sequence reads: CASSSGFNTGELFF. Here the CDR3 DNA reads TGTGCCAGCAGTTCGGGGTTCAACACCGGGGAGCTGTTTTTT.

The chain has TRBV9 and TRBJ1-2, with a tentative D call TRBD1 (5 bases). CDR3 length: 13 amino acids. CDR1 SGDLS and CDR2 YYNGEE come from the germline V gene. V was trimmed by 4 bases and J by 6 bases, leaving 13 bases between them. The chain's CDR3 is CASSLGAINGYTF. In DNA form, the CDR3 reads TGTGCCAGCAGCCTTGGGGCTATCAATGGCTACACCTTC.

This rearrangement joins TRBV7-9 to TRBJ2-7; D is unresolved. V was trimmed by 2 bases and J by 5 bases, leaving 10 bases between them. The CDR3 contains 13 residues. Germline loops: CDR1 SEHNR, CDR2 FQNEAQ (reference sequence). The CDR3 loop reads CASSLTTPHEQYF. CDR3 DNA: TGTGCCAGCAGCTTAACAACGCCCCACGAGCAGTACTTC.

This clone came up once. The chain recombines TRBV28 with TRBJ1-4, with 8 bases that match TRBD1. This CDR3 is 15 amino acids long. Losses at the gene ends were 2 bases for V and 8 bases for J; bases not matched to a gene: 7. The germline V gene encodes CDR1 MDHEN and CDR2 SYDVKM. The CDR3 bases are TGTGCCAGCAGTTTAGGGACAGGCCGTAAAGAAAAACTGTTTTTT. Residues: CASSLGTGRKEKLFF. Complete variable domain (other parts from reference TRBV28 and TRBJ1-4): DVKVTQSSRYLVKRTGEKVFLECVQDMDHENMFWYRQDPGLGLRLIYFSYDVKMKEKGDIPEGYSVSREKKERFSLILESASTNQTSMYLCASSLGTGRKEKLFFGSGTQLSVL.

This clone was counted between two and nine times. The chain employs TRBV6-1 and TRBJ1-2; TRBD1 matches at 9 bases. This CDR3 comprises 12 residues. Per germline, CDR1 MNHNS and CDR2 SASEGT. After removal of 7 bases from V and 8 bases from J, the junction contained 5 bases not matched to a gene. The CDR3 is CASTRTGDGYTF. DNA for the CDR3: TGTGCCAGCACCAGGACAGGGGACGGCTACACCTTC.

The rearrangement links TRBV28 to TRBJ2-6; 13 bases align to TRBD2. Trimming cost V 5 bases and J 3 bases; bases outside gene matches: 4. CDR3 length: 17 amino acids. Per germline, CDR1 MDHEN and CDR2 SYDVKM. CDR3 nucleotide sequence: TGTGCCAGCAGTACACGGACTAGCGGGAGTGGGGCCAACGTCCTGACTTTC. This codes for CASSTRTSGSGANVLTF.

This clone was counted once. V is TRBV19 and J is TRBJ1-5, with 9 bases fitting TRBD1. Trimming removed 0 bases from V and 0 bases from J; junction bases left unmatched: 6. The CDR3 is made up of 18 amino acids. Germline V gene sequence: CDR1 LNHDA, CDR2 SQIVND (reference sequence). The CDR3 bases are TGTGCCAGTAGTATAGATCGGACAGGGGCGACTAGCAATCAGCCCCAGCATTTT. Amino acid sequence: CASSIDRTGATSNQPQHF.

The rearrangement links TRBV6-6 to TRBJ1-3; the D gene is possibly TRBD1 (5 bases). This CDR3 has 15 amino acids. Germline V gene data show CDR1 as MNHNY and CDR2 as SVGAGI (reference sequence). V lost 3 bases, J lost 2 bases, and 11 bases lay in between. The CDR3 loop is CASSYQAGTGNTIYF. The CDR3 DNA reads TGTGCCAGCAGTTATCAGGCAGGGACTGGAAACACCATATATTTT.

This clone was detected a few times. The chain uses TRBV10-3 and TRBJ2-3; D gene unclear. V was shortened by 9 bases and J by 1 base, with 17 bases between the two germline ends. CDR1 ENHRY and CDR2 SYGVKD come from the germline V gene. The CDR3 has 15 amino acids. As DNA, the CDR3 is TGTGCCATTAGCCATAAGCCGAGTGGCACAGATACGCAGTATTTT. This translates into CAISHKPSGTDTQYF.

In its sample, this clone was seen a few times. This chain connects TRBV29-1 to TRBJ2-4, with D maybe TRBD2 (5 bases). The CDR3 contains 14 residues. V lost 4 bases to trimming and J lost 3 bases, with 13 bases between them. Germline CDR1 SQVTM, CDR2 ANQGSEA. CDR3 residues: CSVASGIGKNIQYF. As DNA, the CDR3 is TGCAGCGTTGCCTCCGGGATAGGCAAAAACATTCAGTACTTC.

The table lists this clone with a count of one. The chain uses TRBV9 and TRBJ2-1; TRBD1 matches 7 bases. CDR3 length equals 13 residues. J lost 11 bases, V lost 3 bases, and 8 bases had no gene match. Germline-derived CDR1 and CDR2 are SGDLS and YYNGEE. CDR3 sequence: CASSGGGPPKQFF. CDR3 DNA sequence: TGTGCCAGCAGCGGAGGGGGCCCCCCTAAGCAGTTCTTC.

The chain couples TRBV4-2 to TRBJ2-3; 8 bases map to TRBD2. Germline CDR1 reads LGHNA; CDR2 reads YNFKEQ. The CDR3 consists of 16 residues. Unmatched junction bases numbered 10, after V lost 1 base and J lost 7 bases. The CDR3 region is CASSQVSGGLGNTQYF. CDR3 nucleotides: TGTGCCAGCAGCCAAGTAAGCGGGGGCCTCGGGAATACGCAGTATTTT.

The CDR3 DNA follows: TGTGGGACCAGGGCGGCAGATACGCAGTATTTT. Protein: CGTRAADTQYF. The J gene is TRBJ2-3, the V gene TRBV7-2; possibly TRBD1 for D (5 bases). Germline-derived CDR1 and CDR2 are SGHTA and FQGNSA. CDR3 size: 11 residues.